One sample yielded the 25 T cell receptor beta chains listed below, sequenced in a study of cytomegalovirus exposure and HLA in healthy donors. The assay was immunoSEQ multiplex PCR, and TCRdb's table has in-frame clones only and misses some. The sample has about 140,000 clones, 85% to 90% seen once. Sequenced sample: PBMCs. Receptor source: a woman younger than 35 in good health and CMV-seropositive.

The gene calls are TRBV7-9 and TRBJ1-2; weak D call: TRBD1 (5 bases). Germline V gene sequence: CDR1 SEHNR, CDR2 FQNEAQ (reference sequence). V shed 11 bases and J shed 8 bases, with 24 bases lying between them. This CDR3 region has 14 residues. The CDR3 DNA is TGTGCCGTTTATGGGGGGACCAAACCGACCGGCTACACCTTC. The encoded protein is CAVYGGTKPTGYTF.

The CDR3 region is CAWRGQGSPLHF. The CDR3 nucleotides are TGTGCCTGGAGGGGGCAGGGTTCACCCCTCCACTTT. The rearrangement links TRBV30 to TRBJ1-6; possible D gene TRBD1, 5 bases. The V end lost 3 bases, the J end lost 9 bases, and 9 bases lay between the germline ends. In germline, CDR1 is GTSNPN, CDR2 SVGIG (reference sequence). There are 12 residues in the CDR3. The full variable domain, in which reference TRBV30 and TRBJ1-6 provide the parts outside the CDR3, is SQTIHQWPATLVQPVGSPLSLECTVEGTSNPNLYWYRQAAGRGLQLLFYSVGIGQISSEVPQNLSASRPQDRQFILSSKKLLLSDSGFYLCAWRGQGSPLHFGNGTRLTVT.

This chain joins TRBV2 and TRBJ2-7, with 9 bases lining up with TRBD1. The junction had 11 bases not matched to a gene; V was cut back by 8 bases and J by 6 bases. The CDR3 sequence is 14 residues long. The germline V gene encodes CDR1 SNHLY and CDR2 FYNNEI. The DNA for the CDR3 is TGTGCCAGCGGCCGGGACAGGGCAAGTAGCGAGCAGTACTTC. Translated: CASGRDRASSEQYF.

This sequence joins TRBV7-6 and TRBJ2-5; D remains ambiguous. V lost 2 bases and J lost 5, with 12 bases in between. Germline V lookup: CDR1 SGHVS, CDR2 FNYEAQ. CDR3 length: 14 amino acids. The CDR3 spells CASSLTTARETQYF. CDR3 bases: TGTGCCAGCAGCTTAACAACAGCCCGGGAGACCCAGTACTTC.

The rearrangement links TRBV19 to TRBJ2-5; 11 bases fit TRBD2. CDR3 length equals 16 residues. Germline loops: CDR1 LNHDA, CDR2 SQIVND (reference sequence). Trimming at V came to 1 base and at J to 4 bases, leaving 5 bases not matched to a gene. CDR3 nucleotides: TGTGCCAGTAGTATAGGGGGGACTAGCGGACTAGAGACCCAGTACTTC. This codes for CASSIGGTSGLETQYF.

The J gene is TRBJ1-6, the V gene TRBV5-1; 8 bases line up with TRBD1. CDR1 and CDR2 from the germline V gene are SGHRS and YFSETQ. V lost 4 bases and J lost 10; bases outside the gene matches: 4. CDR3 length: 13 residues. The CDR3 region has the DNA TGCGCCAGCAGCGAGACAGGGGACTCACCCCTCCACTTT. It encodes CASSETGDSPLHF.

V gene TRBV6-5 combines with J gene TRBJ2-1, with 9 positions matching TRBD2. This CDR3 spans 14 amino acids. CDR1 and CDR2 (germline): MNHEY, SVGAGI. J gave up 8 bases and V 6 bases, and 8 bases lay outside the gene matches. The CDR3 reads CASSISGRRDEQFF. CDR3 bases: TGTGCCAGCAGCATTAGCGGGAGACGGGATGAGCAGTTCTTC.

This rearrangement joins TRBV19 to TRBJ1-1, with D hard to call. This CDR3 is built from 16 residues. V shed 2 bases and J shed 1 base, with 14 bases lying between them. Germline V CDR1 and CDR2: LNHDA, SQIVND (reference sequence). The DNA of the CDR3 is TGTGCCAGTAGTATAACGCCTAGCTGGGGGAACACTGAAGCTTTCTTT. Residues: CASSITPSWGNTEAFF.

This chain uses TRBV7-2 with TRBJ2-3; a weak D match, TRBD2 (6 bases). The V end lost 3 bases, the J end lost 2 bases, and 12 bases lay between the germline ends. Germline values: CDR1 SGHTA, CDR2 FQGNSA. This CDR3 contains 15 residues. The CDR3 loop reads CASSLDYLLTDTQYF. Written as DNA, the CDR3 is TGTGCCAGCAGCTTGGACTACCTCCTCACAGATACGCAGTATTTT.

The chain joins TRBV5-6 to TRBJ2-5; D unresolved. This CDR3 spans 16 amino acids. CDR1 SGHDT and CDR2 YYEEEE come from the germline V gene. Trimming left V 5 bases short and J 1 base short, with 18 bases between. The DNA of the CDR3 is TGTGCCAGCAGACCAACCCAACGGAGCACCCAAGAGACCCAGTACTTC. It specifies CASRPTQRSTQETQYF.

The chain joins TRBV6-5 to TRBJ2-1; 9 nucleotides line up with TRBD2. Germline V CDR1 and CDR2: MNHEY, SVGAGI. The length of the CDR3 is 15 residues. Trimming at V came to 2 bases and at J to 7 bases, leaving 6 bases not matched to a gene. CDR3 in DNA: TGTGCCAGCAGTTACGGGCTAGCGGGGACGAATGAGCAGTTCTTC. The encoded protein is CASSYGLAGTNEQFF.

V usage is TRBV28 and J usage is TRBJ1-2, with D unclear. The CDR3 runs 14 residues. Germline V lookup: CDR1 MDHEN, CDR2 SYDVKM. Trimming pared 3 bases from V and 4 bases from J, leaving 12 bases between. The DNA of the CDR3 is TGTGCCAGCAGTTTCGGGAACCGGGCCTATGGCTACACCTTC. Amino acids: CASSFGNRAYGYTF.

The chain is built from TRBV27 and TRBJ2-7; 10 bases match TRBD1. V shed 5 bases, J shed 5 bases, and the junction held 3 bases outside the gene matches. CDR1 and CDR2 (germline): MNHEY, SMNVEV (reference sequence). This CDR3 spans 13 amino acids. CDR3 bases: TGTGCCAGCAGTAGACAGGGGGCCCACGAGCAGTACTTC. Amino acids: CASSRQGAHEQYF.

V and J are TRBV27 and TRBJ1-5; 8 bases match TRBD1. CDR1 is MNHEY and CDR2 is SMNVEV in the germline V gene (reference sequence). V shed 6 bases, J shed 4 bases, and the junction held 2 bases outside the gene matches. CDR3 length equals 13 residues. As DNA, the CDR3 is TGTGCCAGCAGGACAGGGGCAAATCAGCCCCAGCATTTT. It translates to CASRTGANQPQHF.

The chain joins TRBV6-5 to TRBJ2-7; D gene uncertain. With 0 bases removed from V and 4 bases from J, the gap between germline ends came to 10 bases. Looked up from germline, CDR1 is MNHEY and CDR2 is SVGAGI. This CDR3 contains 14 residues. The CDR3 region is CASSYSGSEYEQYF. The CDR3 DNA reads TGTGCCAGCAGTTACTCGGGCTCAGAATACGAGCAGTACTTC.

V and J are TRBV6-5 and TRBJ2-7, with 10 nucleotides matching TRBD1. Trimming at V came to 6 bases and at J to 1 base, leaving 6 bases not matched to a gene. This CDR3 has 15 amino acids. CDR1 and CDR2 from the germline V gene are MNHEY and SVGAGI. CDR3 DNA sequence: TGTGCCAGCAGGTTCCGGGACAGGGGATCCTACGAGCAGTACTTC. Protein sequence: CASRFRDRGSYEQYF.

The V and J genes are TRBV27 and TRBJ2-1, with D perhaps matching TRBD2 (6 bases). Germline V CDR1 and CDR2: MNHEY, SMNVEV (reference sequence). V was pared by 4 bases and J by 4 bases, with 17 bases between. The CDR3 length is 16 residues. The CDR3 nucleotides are TGTGCCAGCAGTTATAGTAGCGGACGCCCTTACAATGAGCAGTTCTTC. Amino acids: CASSYSSGRPYNEQFF.

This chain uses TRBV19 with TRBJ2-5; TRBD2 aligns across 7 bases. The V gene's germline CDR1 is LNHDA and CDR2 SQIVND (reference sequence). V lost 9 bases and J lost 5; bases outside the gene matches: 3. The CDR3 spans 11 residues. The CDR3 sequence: CASRGGETQYF. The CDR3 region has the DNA TGTGCCAGCCGGGGAGGGGAGACCCAGTACTTC. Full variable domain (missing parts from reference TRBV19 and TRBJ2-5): DGGITQSPKYLFRKEGQNVTLSCEQNLNHDAMYWYRQDPGQGLRLIYYSQIVNDFQKGDIAEGYSVSREKKESFPLTVTSAQKNPTAFYLCASRGGETQYFGPGTRLLVL.

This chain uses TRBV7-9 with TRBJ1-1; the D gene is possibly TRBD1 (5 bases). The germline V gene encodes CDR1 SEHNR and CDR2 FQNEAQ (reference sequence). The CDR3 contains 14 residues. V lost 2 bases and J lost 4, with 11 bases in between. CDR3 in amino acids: CASSLQGGVTEAFF. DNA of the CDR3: TGTGCCAGCAGCTTACAGGGAGGTGTCACTGAAGCTTTCTTT. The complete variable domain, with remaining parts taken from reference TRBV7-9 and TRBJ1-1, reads DTGVSQNPRHKITKRGQNVTFRCDPISEHNRLYWYRQTLGQGPEFLTYFQNEAQLEKSRLLSDRFSAERPKGSFSTLEIQRTEQGDSAMYLCASSLQGGVTEAFFGQGTRLTVV.

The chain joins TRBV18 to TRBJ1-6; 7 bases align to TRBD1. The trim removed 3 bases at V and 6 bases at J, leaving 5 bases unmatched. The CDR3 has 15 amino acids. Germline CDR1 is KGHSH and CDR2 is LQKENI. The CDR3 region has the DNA TGTGCCAGCTCACCGGGGACAGCCTCTAATTCACCCCTCCACTTT. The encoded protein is CASSPGTASNSPLHF.

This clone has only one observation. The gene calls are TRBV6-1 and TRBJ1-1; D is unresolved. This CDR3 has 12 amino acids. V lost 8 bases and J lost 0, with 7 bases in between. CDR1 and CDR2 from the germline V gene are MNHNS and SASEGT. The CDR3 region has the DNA TGTGCCAGCTCCAAGCTGAACACTGAAGCTTTCTTT. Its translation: CASSKLNTEAFF.

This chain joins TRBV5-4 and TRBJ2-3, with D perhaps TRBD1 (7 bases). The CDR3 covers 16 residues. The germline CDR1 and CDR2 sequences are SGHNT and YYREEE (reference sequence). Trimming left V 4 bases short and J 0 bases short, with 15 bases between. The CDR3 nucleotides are TGTGCCAGCAGCCGGGGGTCAGGGGGGAGCACAGATACGCAGTATTTT. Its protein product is CASSRGSGGSTDTQYF.

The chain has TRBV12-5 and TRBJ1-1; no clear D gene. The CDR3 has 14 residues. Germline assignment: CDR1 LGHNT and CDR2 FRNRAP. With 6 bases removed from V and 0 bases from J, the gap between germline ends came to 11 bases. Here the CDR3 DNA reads TGTGCTAGTGGACCAGACGGGATGAACACTGAAGCTTTCTTT. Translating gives CASGPDGMNTEAFF.

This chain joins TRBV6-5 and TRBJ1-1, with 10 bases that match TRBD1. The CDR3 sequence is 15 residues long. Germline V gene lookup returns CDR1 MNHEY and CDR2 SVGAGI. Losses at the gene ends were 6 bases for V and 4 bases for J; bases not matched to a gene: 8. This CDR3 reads CASRGRTGGRTEAFF. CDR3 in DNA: TGTGCCAGCAGAGGAAGGACAGGGGGTCGCACTGAAGCTTTCTTT.

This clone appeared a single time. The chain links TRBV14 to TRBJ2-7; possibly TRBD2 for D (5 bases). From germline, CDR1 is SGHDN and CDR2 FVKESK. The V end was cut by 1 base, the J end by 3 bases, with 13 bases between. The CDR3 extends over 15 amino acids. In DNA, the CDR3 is TGTGCCAGCAGCCAAGGACGGGGTCAAAGCTACGAGCAGTACTTC. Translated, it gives CASSQGRGQSYEQYF. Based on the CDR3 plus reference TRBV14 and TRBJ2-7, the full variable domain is EAGVTQFPSHSVIEKGQTVTLRCDPISGHDNLYWYRRVMGKEIKFLLHFVKESKQDESGMPNNRFLAERTGGTYSTLKVQPAELEDSGVYFCASSQGRGQSYEQYFGPGTRLTVT.